This T cell receptor beta chain came from a study of chemoradiotherapy in HPV16-positive cancers. Comment on this clone: Its antigen is not known.

Sequencing used immunoSEQ multiplex PCR; TCRdb keeps in-frame clones, though not all of them. The sample gives about 12,000 clones, roughly 76% of which show up once; 0.94% is in the top ten. Study-level points and caveats: Non-HPV-specific T cells did not expand in tumors during treatment, whereas candidate HPV-specific clones and E7-related motifs did. Better recurrence-free survival went with HPV-responsive T-cell expansion in HPV16-positive patients.

This CDR3 region has 17 residues. CDR1 is SNHLY and CDR2 is FYNNEI in the germline V gene. The germline V and J ends were trimmed by 1 base and 2 bases, with 15 bases remaining between them. Repertoires were sampled repeatedly during chemoradiotherapy. This clonotype was sampled from a human donor with HPV-associated anogenital cancer. The sample was taken from a patient who underwent chemoradiotherapy. The chain is built from TRBV2 and TRBJ2-1; tentatively, D is TRBD2 (5 bases). The CDR3 protein is CASSEGTSFGPYNEQFF. The CDR3 nucleotides are TGTGCCAGCAGTGAAGGTACTAGTTTTGGCCCCTACAATGAGCAGTTCTTC.